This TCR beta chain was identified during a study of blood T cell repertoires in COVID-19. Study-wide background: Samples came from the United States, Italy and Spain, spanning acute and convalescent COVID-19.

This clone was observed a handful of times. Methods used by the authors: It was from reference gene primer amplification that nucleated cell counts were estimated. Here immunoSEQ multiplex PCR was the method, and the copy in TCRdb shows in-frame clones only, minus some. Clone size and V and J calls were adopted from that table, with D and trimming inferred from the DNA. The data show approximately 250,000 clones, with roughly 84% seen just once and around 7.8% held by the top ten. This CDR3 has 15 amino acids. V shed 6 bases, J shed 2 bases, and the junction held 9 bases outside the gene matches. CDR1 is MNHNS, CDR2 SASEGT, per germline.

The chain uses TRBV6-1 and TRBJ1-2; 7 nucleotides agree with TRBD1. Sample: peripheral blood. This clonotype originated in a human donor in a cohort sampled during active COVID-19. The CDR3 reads CASSQLGQSNYGYTF. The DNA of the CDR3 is TGTGCCAGCAGCCAATTGGGACAGTCAAACTATGGCTACACCTTC.